Shown below are 5 T cell receptor beta chains from a single sample sequenced in a study of OX40 agonist ivuxolimab in advanced cancers. Clones were read by immunoSEQ multiplex PCR, and TCRdb kept only the in-frame ones, dropping some. The data hold approximately 76,000 clones, with 75% to 85% observed a single time. This material consisted of CD4+ or CD8+ T cells sorted from blood, taken in a trial of the OX40 agonist ivuxolimab. The receptors stem from an adult with an advanced solid tumor such as melanoma, head and neck, liver or kidney cancer.

This chain joins TRBV30 and TRBJ1-3, with 7 bases fitting TRBD1. Germline V lookup: CDR1 GTSNPN, CDR2 SVGIG (reference sequence). V dropped 4 bases and J dropped 0; count of bases not matched to a gene: 3. The CDR3 loop spans 14 amino acids. The CDR3 spells CAWTRQGSGNTIYF. The CDR3 bases are TGTGCCTGGACGCGACAGGGCTCTGGAAACACCATATATTTT.

The chain is built from TRBV2 and TRBJ2-3; TRBD2 matches 8 bases. The CDR3 spans 15 residues. Trimming took 11 bases from V and 2 from J; bases not matched to a gene: 12. The germline V gene has CDR1 SNHLY and CDR2 FYNNEI. The CDR3 sequence is CASRRRGAPTDTQYF. CDR3 nucleotide sequence: TGTGCCTCCCGTAGGCGGGGGGCACCCACAGATACGCAGTATTTT. Full variable domain (outside the CDR3, taken from reference TRBV2 and TRBJ2-3): EPEVTQTPSHQVTQMGQEVILRCVPISNHLYFYWYRQILGQKVEFLVSFYNNEISEKSEIFDDQFSVERPDGSNFTLKIRSTKLEDSAMYFCASRRRGAPTDTQYFGPGTRLTVL.

The chain joins TRBV19 to TRBJ2-7; no firm D call. The V gene's germline CDR1 is LNHDA and CDR2 SQIVND (reference sequence). Between the trimmed V and J ends, which lost 5 bases and 6 bases, there was a span of 14 bases. This CDR3 region has 13 residues. In DNA, the CDR3 is TGTGCCAGTAGTTTGATAGTATCGGGCGAGCAGTACTTC. The encoded protein is CASSLIVSGEQYF.

The table lists this clone with a count of one. This rearrangement joins TRBV27 to TRBJ1-4; D not certain. This CDR3 is built from 13 residues. Germline V gene sequence: CDR1 MNHEY, CDR2 SMNVEV (reference sequence). V gave up 9 bases and J gave up 8 bases, with 16 bases separating them. CDR3 nucleotides: TGTGCCAGTACGGGCCCCGGCCAGGAAAAACTGTTTTTT. It codes for CASTGPGQEKLFF.

The gene calls are TRBV7-9 and TRBJ2-3; 7 positions match TRBD2. CDR1 and CDR2 from the germline V gene are SEHNR and FQNEAQ (reference sequence). V lost 1 base to trimming and J lost 4 bases; unmatched junction nucleotides: 5. This CDR3 comprises 15 residues. Written as DNA, the CDR3 is TGTGCCAGCAGCTTAGACGGCGGGGGAGCAGATACGCAGTATTTT. This translates into CASSLDGGGADTQYF.